This TCR beta chain is drawn from a study of blood T cells in healthy people across ages. This clonotype was counted many times. Antigen: not known. Study-level points and caveats: Higher diversity and more naive CD4+ cells were features of long-lived donors, compared to aged donors.

It was with a sample-barcoded 5' primer and a J-beta primer mix that a second PCR of roughly 7 to 12 cycles was run. MiXCR, applied by TCRdb to the 5' RACE reads, yields one record per CDR3 protein. Altogether hundreds of thousands of distinct CDR3 sequences are present, roughly half being singletons, with the ten largest covering roughly 13%. This CDR3 has 13 amino acids. Trimming at V came to 8 bases and at J to 7 bases, leaving 3 bases not matched to a gene. This chain joins TRBV12-3 or TRBV12-4 and TRBJ1-6; TRBD1 matches at 9 bases. This clonotype was obtained from a woman at least 80 years old in good health. Material for sequencing was blood. The CDR3 is CASRDRANSPLHF. CDR3 DNA: TGTGCCAGCCGGGACAGGGCCAATTCACCCCTCCACTTT.